This entry is about one T cell receptor (beta chain). What this receptor recognizes is not known. One base away there is no much larger clone; base qualities are not given. V lost 11 bases and J lost 3 bases; the stretch between them is 9 bases long. From the cysteine up to the phenylalanine, the CDR3 has a length of 11 residues. Only the CDR3 portion is preserved as DNA: 33 bases, with reading frame beginning at the first base. From the germline V gene (reference sequence), CDR1 is LNHDA and CDR2 is SQIVND. This specimen belongs to a study of technical replicates of blood from a few donors listed by TCRdb under 2017. The method was the immunoSEQ multiplex PCR assay. TCRdb took this table from immuneACCESS and kept in-frame rearrangements with V and J called. Such tables lack part of the clones; where checked against another copy, unresolved V genes explain under half of the gap, and the rest is unexplained. Across this sample there are approximately 92,000 clones, with 95% seen only once. Roughly 0.2% of the sample comes from the top ten.

The clonotype comes from a human donor in good health. Sequenced material: T cells isolated from PBMCs. Recombination linked TRBV19 to TRBJ2-3; the D gene is perhaps TRBD2, on 5 matching bases. The CDR3 reads as follows: CASGVTDTQYF. The DNA sequence is TGTGCCTCCGGGGTTACAGATACGCAGTATTTT.